The 27 T cell receptor beta chains below were found in one sample sequenced in a study of T cells after yellow fever vaccination. TCRdb analysed the 5' RACE reads with MiXCR anew, one entry per CDR3 protein. The sample has about 240,000 distinct CDR3 sequences, less than 8.5% seen once. The input for sequencing was CD4+ T cells sorted from PBMCs, taken 15 days after the yellow fever booster vaccination. These receptors were collected from a man between 25 and 39 years old who received the YFV17D yellow fever vaccine.

There are many counts of this clonotype. V usage is TRBV20-1 and J usage is TRBJ2-2; maybe TRBD1 (5 bases). Trimming left V 3 bases short and J 1 base short, with 9 bases between. The CDR3 is 14 amino acids. The germline gives CDR1 DFQATT, CDR2 SNEGSKA (reference sequence). The CDR3 here is CSASYQGNTGELFF. CDR3 DNA: TGCAGTGCTAGTTACCAGGGGAACACCGGGGAGCTGTTTTTT.

The chain couples TRBV15 to TRBJ2-4, with 11 bases that match TRBD2. The CDR3 runs 19 residues. Germline V lookup: CDR1 LNHNV, CDR2 YYDKDF (reference sequence). V gave up 0 bases and J gave up 0 bases; unmatched junction bases: 7. This CDR3 is CATSRDLPLAGAAKNIQYF. The DNA for the CDR3 is TGTGCCACCAGCAGAGATCTTCCACTAGCGGGGGCAGCCAAAAACATTCAGTACTTC.

This clonotype occurred a few times. The gene calls are TRBV6-5 and TRBJ2-7; the D is unclear. CDR1 and CDR2 from the germline V gene are MNHEY and SVGAGI. The CDR3 length is 12 residues. With 6 bases removed from V and 4 bases from J, the gap between germline ends came to 10 bases. The CDR3 is CASRTGPYEQYF. The CDR3, as DNA: TGTGCCAGCAGGACTGGGCCATACGAGCAGTACTTC.

The rearrangement uses TRBV6-2 or TRBV6-3 and TRBJ2-5; D is unresolved. The V end was cut by 6 bases, the J end by 6 bases, with 20 bases between. Looked up from germline, CDR1 is MNHEY and CDR2 is SVGEGT. The CDR3 is 15 amino acids. The CDR3, as DNA: TGTGCCAGCAGAACAATGAGGTACCACTCGCAGACCCAGTACTTC. This codes for CASRTMRYHSQTQYF.

The V gene is TRBV5-4, the J gene TRBJ2-7, with TRBD2 matching 10 bases. V lost 1 base, J lost 5 bases, and 9 bases stayed unmatched. The germline CDR1 and CDR2 sequences are SGHNT and YYREEE (reference sequence). The CDR3 runs to 16 residues. CDR3 bases: TGTGCCAGCAGCTTGATAGGTAGCGGGAGGAAAGACGAGCAGTACTTC. Encoded protein: CASSLIGSGRKDEQYF.

V gene TRBV6-1 combines with J gene TRBJ2-7; D is unclear. This CDR3 has 12 amino acids. V gave up 11 bases and J gave up 2 bases, with 13 bases separating them. Germline V gene data show CDR1 as MNHNS and CDR2 as SASEGT. CDR3 sequence reads: CAGSRTAYEQYF. The CDR3 bases are TGTGCCGGGTCTCGTACAGCCTACGAGCAGTACTTC.

The rearrangement links TRBV10-1 to TRBJ1-1, with D perhaps TRBD1 (6 bases). CDR1 is WNHNN and CDR2 is SYGVQD in the germline V gene (reference sequence). This CDR3 spans 13 amino acids. The germline V and J ends were trimmed by 6 bases and 7 bases, with 15 bases remaining between them. CDR3 sequence: CASRWTAESEAFF. The CDR3 nucleotides read TGCGCCAGCAGATGGACAGCGGAGAGTGAAGCTTTCTTT.

This clonotype was recorded at least ten times. The chain has TRBV20-1 and TRBJ2-1; 12 nucleotides line up with TRBD2. Germline values: CDR1 DFQATT, CDR2 SNEGSKA (reference sequence). The CDR3 sequence is 14 residues long. J gave up 2 bases and V 7 bases, and 3 bases lay outside the gene matches. CDR3 protein: CSGTSGNTYNEQFF. DNA for the CDR3: TGCAGTGGGACTAGCGGGAATACCTACAATGAGCAGTTCTTC.

This clonotype has only a few counts. The chain employs TRBV29-1 and TRBJ1-2, with D hard to call. The V gene lost 0 bases and the J gene lost 6 bases, with 8 bases spanning the gap. The CDR3 loop spans 12 amino acids. Germline CDR1 and CDR2: SQVTM and ANQGSEA. Here the CDR3 reads CSVEEDFHGYTF. CDR3 sequence (DNA): TGCAGCGTTGAAGAGGACTTTCATGGCTACACCTTC.

The chain joins TRBV20-1 to TRBJ2-4; tentative D call: TRBD1 (5 bases). This CDR3 has 15 residues. The V gene lost 3 bases and the J gene lost 0 bases, with 12 bases spanning the gap. CDR1 and CDR2 from the germline V gene are DFQATT and SNEGSKA (reference sequence). The CDR3 spells CSASGVGLAKNIQYF. The CDR3 DNA sequence: TGCAGTGCTAGTGGAGTGGGGCTAGCCAAAAACATTCAGTACTTC.

This clonotype showed up many times. The chain links TRBV5-1 to TRBJ2-1; D possibly corresponds to TRBD2 (6 bases). V gave up 4 bases and J gave up 0 bases, with 17 bases separating them. Germline V gives CDR1 SGHRS, CDR2 YFSETQ. The CDR3 contains 17 residues. CDR3 sequence (DNA): TGCGCCAGCAGCCCAGGCGGGACGGGAACCTCCTACAATGAGCAGTTCTTC. Its translation is CASSPGGTGTSYNEQFF.

V is TRBV10-1 and J is TRBJ1-3, with D unclear. The germline V and J ends were trimmed by 3 bases and 3 bases, with 6 bases remaining between them. The CDR3 spans 13 residues. Germline CDR1 WNHNN, CDR2 SYGVQD (reference sequence). The CDR3 region has the DNA TGCGCCAGCAGTGACGGGGTTGGAAACACCATATATTTT. It yields the protein CASSDGVGNTIYF.

This clonotype was seen only a few times. The chain links TRBV29-1 to TRBJ2-2; D gene uncertain. Per the germline V gene, CDR1 is SQVTM and CDR2 is ANQGSEA. The CDR3 has 13 residues. V gave up 7 bases and J gave up 0 bases, with 9 bases separating them. The CDR3 protein is CSALTANTGELFF. The DNA of the CDR3 is TGCAGCGCCCTTACAGCGAACACCGGGGAGCTGTTTTTT.

As regards this clonotype: Sequence at one end of the junction differs from germline and may be a read error. The V call is TRBV7-8, the J call TRBJ1-5; 8 bases match TRBD1. Germline V lookup: CDR1 SGHVS, CDR2 FQNEAQ. The CDR3 length is 16 residues. Here the CDR3 reads CASSLADRVSNQPQHF. In DNA, the CDR3 is TGTGCCAGCAGCCTAGCGGACAGGGTTAGCAATCAGCCCCAGCATTTT.

The genes are TRBV20-1 and TRBJ2-7, with 8 positions matching TRBD1. CDR1 is DFQATT, CDR2 SNEGSKA, per germline (reference sequence). The CDR3 totals 15 residues. Unmatched junction bases numbered 9, after V lost 2 bases and J lost 3 bases. The CDR3 DNA is TGCAGTGCTAGAATCCGGACAGGGTTAGGCTACGAGCAGTACTTC. Its protein product is CSARIRTGLGYEQYF.

This clonotype was observed at least ten times. V and J are TRBV11-3 and TRBJ2-3; possibly TRBD2 for D (6 bases). The CDR3 consists of 14 residues. Germline CDR1 reads SGHNT; CDR2 reads YENEEA. The V end lost 8 bases, the J end lost 1 base, and 13 bases lay between the germline ends. The CDR3 region is CASGTGVGTDTQYF. The CDR3 bases are TGTGCCAGCGGTACGGGAGTAGGCACAGATACGCAGTATTTT.

This clonotype turned up a few times. The rearrangement uses TRBV12-3 or TRBV12-4 and TRBJ2-7, with 7 bases fitting TRBD1. The CDR3 loop spans 13 amino acids. Unmatched junction bases numbered 5, after V lost 3 bases and J lost 6 bases. The CDR3: CASSLLDRVEQYF. The CDR3 DNA follows: TGTGCCAGCAGTTTGTTAGACAGGGTCGAGCAGTACTTC.

The CDR3 DNA follows: TGTGCCAGCAGCTCGACTAGCGGGAACCAAGAGACCCAGTACTTC. It encodes CASSSTSGNQETQYF. The J gene is TRBJ2-5, the V gene TRBV7-9; 11 nucleotides match TRBD2. Germline V gives CDR1 SEHNR, CDR2 FQNEAQ (reference sequence). The CDR3 is made up of 15 amino acids. The V segment lost 4 bases and the J segment 0 bases; nucleotides outside the gene matches: 1.

A remark on this clonotype: One base away lies a much larger clone, so this may be a sequencing read error. Because it lacks the conserved phenylalanine or tryptophan at the end, this CDR3 is likely a read error. The gene calls are TRBV11-2 and TRBJ2-5; 7 bases fit TRBD2. The CDR3 consists of 16 residues. The V gene end was trimmed by 2 bases and the J gene end by 1 base; junction bases not matched to a gene: 7. CDR1 is SGHAT and CDR2 is FQNNGV in the germline V gene. As DNA, the CDR3 is TGTGCCAGCAGCTTACATATTGGGGAGGGCCAAGAGACCCAGTACTAC. This translates into CASSLHIGEGQETQYY.

This clonotype was counted between two and nine times. This sequence joins TRBV7-2 and TRBJ1-5; TRBD1 matches at 12 bases. The trim removed 1 base at V and 3 bases at J, leaving 4 bases unmatched. The germline gives CDR1 SGHTA, CDR2 FQGNSA. The CDR3 covers 17 residues. This CDR3 is CASSLVGTGGVNQPQHF. As DNA, the CDR3 is TGTGCCAGCAGCTTAGTGGGGACAGGGGGCGTCAATCAGCCCCAGCATTTT.

This clonotype was counted a few times. CDR3 nucleotides: TGTGCCACCAGAGAACACGGGGTCTCCTACAATGAGCAGTTCTTC. Protein: CATREHGVSYNEQFF. This chain joins TRBV15 and TRBJ2-1, with D perhaps matching TRBD2 (5 bases). The CDR3 extends over 15 amino acids. Germline-derived CDR1 and CDR2 are LNHNV and YYDKDF (reference sequence). V lost 6 bases and J lost 0, with 12 bases in between. The full variable domain, in which reference TRBV15 and TRBJ2-1 provide the parts outside the CDR3, is DAMVIQNPRYQVTQFGKPVTLSCSQTLNHNVMYWYQQKSSQAPKLLFHYYDKDFNNEADTPDNFQSRRPNTSFCFLDIRSPGLGDTAMYLCATREHGVSYNEQFFGPGTRLTVL.

As for this clonotype: Given a much more abundant clone one base away, this may be a read error. The rearrangement links TRBV28 to TRBJ2-1; no definite D call. This CDR3 has 14 amino acids. CDR1 and CDR2 from the germline V gene are MDHEN and SYDVKM. The CDR3 DNA is TGTGCCAGCAGTTTAGGCGTGTCCTTCAATGAGCAGTTCTTC. It yields the protein CASSLGVSFNEQFF.

This clonotype occurred a few times. V and J are TRBV3-1 and TRBJ2-7; 8 bases agree with TRBD2. J was trimmed by 5 bases and V by 1 base; bases with no gene match: 10. Germline V gene lookup returns CDR1 LGHDT and CDR2 YNNKEL (reference sequence). The CDR3 totals 16 residues. CDR3 loop: CASSQGRIPSGHEQYF. The CDR3 nucleotides read TGTGCCAGCAGCCAAGGAAGGATACCTAGCGGGCACGAGCAGTACTTC.

The chain joins TRBV11-2 to TRBJ2-3; TRBD2 aligns across 8 bases. CDR3 length: 19 residues. The junction had 16 bases not matched to a gene; V was cut back by 5 bases and J by 0 bases. In germline, CDR1 is SGHAT, CDR2 FQNNGV. CDR3 sequence (DNA): TGTGCCAGCAGCGCTAGGGCCGCGCTTAGCGGGGTTAGCACAGATACGCAGTATTTT. This encodes CASSARAALSGVSTDTQYF.

This clonotype was observed many times. The chain uses TRBV7-8 and TRBJ2-7; D might be TRBD1 (6 bases). V dropped 1 base and J dropped 0 bases, with 10 bases sitting between them. The CDR3 length is 15 residues. Per germline, CDR1 SGHVS and CDR2 FQNEAQ. In nucleotides, the CDR3 is TGTGCCAGCAGCTTAGAGGCAGGGGACTCCTACGAGCAGTACTTC. Translating it yields CASSLEAGDSYEQYF. The variable domain in full, completed from reference TRBV7-8 and TRBJ2-7, reads GAGVSQSPRYKVAKRGQDVALRCDPISGHVSLFWYQQALGQGPEFLTYFQNEAQLDKSGLPSDRFFAERPEGSVSTLKIQRTQQEDSAVYLCASSLEAGDSYEQYFGPGTRLTVT.

This clonotype has just a few counts. The rearrangement joins TRBV20-1 to TRBJ2-7; 11 bases map to TRBD2. CDR1 DFQATT and CDR2 SNEGSKA come from the germline V gene (reference sequence). CDR3 length: 13 amino acids. The trim removed 5 bases at V and 6 bases at J, leaving 6 bases unmatched. The CDR3 DNA sequence: TGCAGTGCTCTTAGCGGGAGGGCCCTCGAGCAGTACTTC. Its translation is CSALSGRALEQYF.

V usage is TRBV24-1 and J usage is TRBJ2-1, with 8 bases aligning to TRBD2. The CDR3 spans 15 residues. CDR1 is KGHDR and CDR2 is SFDVKD in the germline V gene. The J segment lost 4 bases and the V segment lost 5 bases, leaving 6 bases of the junction unmatched. CDR3 sequence reads: CATSATGGNYNEQFF. The CDR3 DNA follows: TGTGCCACCAGTGCAACGGGAGGGAATTACAATGAGCAGTTCTTC.